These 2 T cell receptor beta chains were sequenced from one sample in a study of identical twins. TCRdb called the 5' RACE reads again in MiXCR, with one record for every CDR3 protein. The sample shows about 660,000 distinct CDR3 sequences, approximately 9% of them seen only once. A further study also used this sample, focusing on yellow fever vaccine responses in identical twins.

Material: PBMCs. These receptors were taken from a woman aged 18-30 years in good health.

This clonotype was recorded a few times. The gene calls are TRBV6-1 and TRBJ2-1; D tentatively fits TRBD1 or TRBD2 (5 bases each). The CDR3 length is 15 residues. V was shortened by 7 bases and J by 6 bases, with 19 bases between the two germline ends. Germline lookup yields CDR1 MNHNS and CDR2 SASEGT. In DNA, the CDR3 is TGTGCCAGCAACTCCCGGGACCCCGAACCCAATGAGCAGTTCTTC. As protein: CASNSRDPEPNEQFF.

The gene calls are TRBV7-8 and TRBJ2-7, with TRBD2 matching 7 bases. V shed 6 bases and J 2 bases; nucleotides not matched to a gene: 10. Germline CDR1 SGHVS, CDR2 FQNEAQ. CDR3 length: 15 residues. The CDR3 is CASSSRGEETYEQYF. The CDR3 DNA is TGTGCCAGCAGTTCTCGGGGGGAGGAAACCTACGAGCAGTACTTC.